A selection of T cell receptor beta chains follows, all from one sample in a study of shared clonotypes between healthy human individuals. TCRdb's table, derived via immunoSEQ multiplex PCR, lists solely in-frame clones and lacks some. The table lists some 1 million clones, roughly 80% of them singletons. Sequences were obtained from memory CD4+ T cells sorted from blood. The receptor source for this set is a man younger than 30 in good health. Both conserved end residues are part of each CDR3. D genes are given only for firm matches. Size is omitted from some rows. Given values are once, few, many or a class for expanded clones.

CDR3 protein: CASSLTGSSGEQYF
CDR3 DNA: TGCGCCAGCAGCTTGACGGGTTCGTCGGGCGAGCAGTACTTC
CDR3 length: 14
J gene: TRBJ2-7
V gene: TRBV5-1
clone size: -
D gene: -

CDR3 protein: CASSYAGGRKGYTF
CDR3 DNA: TGTGCCAGCAGTTACGCGGGGGGGAGAAAGGGCTACACCTTC
CDR3 length: 14
J gene: TRBJ1-2
V gene: TRBV6-5
clone size: -
D gene: -

CDR3 protein: CASSLAGNKNIQYF
CDR3 DNA: TGTGCCAGCAGCCTGGCAGGGAACAAAAACATTCAGTACTTC
CDR3 length: 14
J gene: TRBJ2-4
V gene: TRBV5-4
clone size: -
D gene: -

CDR3 protein: CASSPSGQGSYEQYF
CDR3 DNA: TGTGCCAGCAGTCCTTCGGGACAGGGCAGCTACGAGCAGTACTTC
CDR3 length: 15
J gene: TRBJ2-7
V gene: TRBV6-5
clone size: -
D gene: TRBD1

CDR3 protein: CAISESMDRGHEQYF
CDR3 DNA: TGTGCCATCAGTGAGTCGATGGACAGGGGCCACGAGCAGTACTTC
CDR3 length: 15
J gene: TRBJ2-7
V gene: TRBV10-3
clone size: once
D gene: TRBD1

CDR3 protein: CASSLLASGTDTQYF
CDR3 DNA: TGTGCCAGCAGCCTACTAGCGTCCGGCACAGATACGCAGTATTTT
CDR3 length: 15
J gene: TRBJ2-3
V gene: TRBV2
clone size: -
D gene: TRBD2

CDR3 protein: CAWTQGGYGYTF
CDR3 DNA: TGTGCCTGGACGCAGGGCGGCTATGGCTACACCTTC
CDR3 length: 12
J gene: TRBJ1-2
V gene: TRBV30
clone size: -
D gene: -

CDR3 protein: CASSGGGKANYGYTF
CDR3 DNA: TGTGCCAGCAGCGGGGGGGGAAAGGCCAACTATGGCTACACCTTC
CDR3 length: 15
J gene: TRBJ1-2
V gene: TRBV7-2
clone size: -
D gene: -

CDR3 protein: CASSQDNLNQPQHF
CDR3 DNA: TGCGCCAGCAGCCAAGATAATTTAAATCAGCCCCAGCATTTT
CDR3 length: 14
J gene: TRBJ1-5
V gene: TRBV4-1
clone size: once
D gene: -

CDR3 protein: CASHMAAGSDTQYF
CDR3 DNA: TGTGCCAGCCACATGGCGGCAGGCTCCGATACGCAGTATTTT
CDR3 length: 14
J gene: TRBJ2-3
V gene: TRBV6-1
clone size: -
D gene: -

CDR3 protein: CASQRETNYEQYF
CDR3 DNA: TGTGCCAGCCAGCGGGAGACGAACTACGAGCAGTACTTC
CDR3 length: 13
J gene: TRBJ2-7
V gene: TRBV2
clone size: -
D gene: TRBD2

CDR3 protein: CASSPIQGAGEKLFF
CDR3 DNA: TGTGCCAGCAGCCCAATACAGGGGGCGGGGGAAAAACTGTTTTTT
CDR3 length: 15
J gene: TRBJ1-4
V gene: TRBV11-2
clone size: -
D gene: TRBD1

CDR3 protein: CASSGQGTGTRRQYF
CDR3 DNA: TGTGCCAGCAGCGGACAGGGGACGGGTACGCGGCGGCAGTACTTC
CDR3 length: 15
J gene: TRBJ2-7
V gene: TRBV2
clone size: -
D gene: TRBD1

CDR3 protein: CASSPPTGVGNTIYF
CDR3 DNA: TGTGCCAGCTCACCCCCGACAGGGGTCGGAAACACCATATATTTT
CDR3 length: 15
J gene: TRBJ1-3
V gene: TRBV18
clone size: few
D gene: TRBD1

CDR3 protein: CASSSGLASTDTQYF
CDR3 DNA: TGCGCCAGCAGCTCGGGACTAGCTAGCACAGATACGCAGTATTTT
CDR3 length: 15
J gene: TRBJ2-3
V gene: TRBV5-1
clone size: -
D gene: TRBD2

CDR3 protein: CASSAGQSSYEQYF
CDR3 DNA: TGTGCCAGCTCCGCGGGACAGAGTTCCTACGAGCAGTACTTC
CDR3 length: 14
J gene: TRBJ2-7
V gene: TRBV18
clone size: once
D gene: -

CDR3 protein: CASSQYRTSGTSSDTQYF
CDR3 DNA: TGTGCCAGTAGTCAATACCGGACTAGCGGGACTTCGTCGGATACGCAGTATTTT
CDR3 length: 18
J gene: TRBJ2-3
V gene: TRBV19
clone size: -
D gene: TRBD2

CDR3 protein: CASSSHFPQGYGYTF
CDR3 DNA: TGTGCCAGCAGTTCTCATTTTCCCCAGGGGTATGGCTACACCTTC
CDR3 length: 15
J gene: TRBJ1-2
V gene: TRBV28
clone size: few
D gene: -

CDR3 protein: CASSLGLAGHEQYF
CDR3 DNA: TGTGCCAGTAGCCTGGGGCTAGCGGGACACGAGCAGTACTTC
CDR3 length: 14
J gene: TRBJ2-7
V gene: TRBV19
clone size: -
D gene: TRBD2

CDR3 protein: CSVERQGGIDTQYF
CDR3 DNA: TGCAGCGTTGAGCGGCAGGGCGGTATAGATACGCAGTATTTT
CDR3 length: 14
J gene: TRBJ2-3
V gene: TRBV29-1
clone size: once
D gene: -

CDR3 protein: CASSVAQDRGRSAYGYTF
CDR3 DNA: TGTGCCAGCAGCGTAGCTCAGGACAGGGGGCGATCTGCCTATGGCTACACCTTC
CDR3 length: 18
J gene: TRBJ1-2
V gene: TRBV9
clone size: once
D gene: TRBD1

CDR3 protein: CASSRQGAPYEQYF
CDR3 DNA: TGTGCCAGCAGCCGACAGGGGGCCCCCTACGAGCAGTACTTC
CDR3 length: 14
J gene: TRBJ2-7
V gene: TRBV5-5
clone size: -
D gene: TRBD1

CDR3 protein: CATNPGHTNEKLFF
CDR3 DNA: TGTGCCACCAATCCGGGACATACGAATGAAAAACTGTTTTTT
CDR3 length: 14
J gene: TRBJ1-4
V gene: TRBV15
clone size: -
D gene: -

CDR3 protein: CASSEAQKTQYF
CDR3 DNA: TGTGCCAGCAGTGAGGCTCAAAAGACCCAGTACTTC
CDR3 length: 12
J gene: TRBJ2-5
V gene: TRBV2
clone size: -
D gene: -

CDR3 protein: CAGAQGSPRETQYF
CDR3 DNA: TGTGCCGGGGCCCAAGGGTCACCTCGGGAGACCCAGTACTTC
CDR3 length: 14
J gene: TRBJ2-5
V gene: TRBV6-6
clone size: -
D gene: -

CDR3 protein: CAWSPADWGAANPYPLTNTEAFF
CDR3 DNA: TGTGCCTGGAGTCCCGCGGATTGGGGGGCGGCCAACCCTTACCCACTCACGAACACTGAAGCTTTCTTT
CDR3 length: 23
J gene: TRBJ1-1
V gene: TRBV30
clone size: -
D gene: -

CDR3 protein: CASSPGGSGLYEQYF
CDR3 DNA: TGTGCCAGCAGCCCCGGCGGGAGCGGTCTATACGAGCAGTACTTC
CDR3 length: 15
J gene: TRBJ2-7
V gene: TRBV7-2
clone size: -
D gene: TRBD2

CDR3 protein: CASIRGRGSYEQYF
CDR3 DNA: TGTGCCAGCATCCGCGGGAGGGGCTCCTACGAGCAGTACTTC
CDR3 length: 14
J gene: TRBJ2-7
V gene: TRBV28
clone size: -
D gene: TRBD2

CDR3 protein: CASSFTSGESNEQFF
CDR3 DNA: TGTGCCAGCAGCTTTACTAGCGGAGAAAGCAATGAGCAGTTCTTC
CDR3 length: 15
J gene: TRBJ2-1
V gene: TRBV11-2
clone size: -
D gene: TRBD2

CDR3 protein: CATSRGKDRSSYEQYF
CDR3 DNA: TGTGCCACCAGCAGAGGCAAGGATAGGAGCTCCTACGAGCAGTACTTC
CDR3 length: 16
J gene: TRBJ2-7
V gene: TRBV15
clone size: -
D gene: -

CDR3 protein: CATSRALGTGGYGYTF
CDR3 DNA: TGTGCCACCAGCAGAGCGCTCGGGACAGGGGGCTATGGCTACACCTTC
CDR3 length: 16
J gene: TRBJ1-2
V gene: TRBV15
clone size: -
D gene: TRBD1

CDR3 protein: CASSQEAGGGEGYTQYF
CDR3 DNA: TGCGCCAGCAGCCAAGAAGCCGGCGGAGGGGAAGGATATACGCAGTATTTT
CDR3 length: 17
J gene: TRBJ2-3
V gene: TRBV4-3
clone size: -
D gene: -

CDR3 protein: CASGSNYGYTF
CDR3 DNA: TGTGCCAGCGGGAGTAACTATGGCTACACCTTC
CDR3 length: 11
J gene: TRBJ1-2
V gene: TRBV5-5
clone size: -
D gene: -

CDR3 protein: CASSKASPGAGGDTQYF
CDR3 DNA: TGTGCCAGCAGTAAAGCGTCTCCGGGAGCGGGCGGAGATACGCAGTATTTT
CDR3 length: 17
J gene: TRBJ2-3
V gene: TRBV2
clone size: -
D gene: -

CDR3 protein: CASSAGTSGLYSTDTQYF
CDR3 DNA: TGTGCCAGCAGCGCGGGGACTAGCGGACTTTATAGCACAGATACGCAGTATTTT
CDR3 length: 18
J gene: TRBJ2-3
V gene: TRBV9
clone size: -
D gene: TRBD2

CDR3 protein: CASSINFSSRWGYTF
CDR3 DNA: TGTGCCAGTAGTATTAATTTCAGTTCCAGGTGGGGCTACACCTTC
CDR3 length: 15
J gene: TRBJ1-2
V gene: TRBV19
clone size: once
D gene: -

CDR3 protein: CASKGQGSQPQHF
CDR3 DNA: TGTGCCAGCAAGGGGCAGGGTAGTCAGCCCCAGCATTTT
CDR3 length: 13
J gene: TRBJ1-5
V gene: TRBV27
clone size: -
D gene: -

CDR3 protein: CASSALPGQRTEKLFF
CDR3 DNA: TGTGCCAGCTCTGCTTTACCGGGACAGAGGACTGAAAAACTGTTTTTT
CDR3 length: 16
J gene: TRBJ1-4
V gene: TRBV18
clone size: -
D gene: TRBD1

CDR3 protein: CASGLGVTSGALGEQYF
CDR3 DNA: TGTGCTAGTGGTTTGGGTGTGACTAGCGGGGCCCTCGGAGAGCAGTACTTC
CDR3 length: 17
J gene: TRBJ2-7
V gene: TRBV12-5
clone size: -
D gene: TRBD2

CDR3 protein: CASSLGQGSGYTF
CDR3 DNA: TGTGCCAGCAGCCTCGGACAGGGGTCTGGCTACACCTTC
CDR3 length: 13
J gene: TRBJ1-2
V gene: TRBV11-2
clone size: many
D gene: TRBD1

CDR3 protein: CASRTSDSLISPLHF
CDR3 DNA: TGTGCCAGCCGAACCTCGGACAGCCTTATTTCACCCCTCCACTTT
CDR3 length: 15
J gene: TRBJ1-6
V gene: TRBV7-9
clone size: few
D gene: -

CDR3 protein: CASSPPGLYEQYF
CDR3 DNA: TGTGCCAGTAGTCCCCCGGGACTCTACGAGCAGTACTTC
CDR3 length: 13
J gene: TRBJ2-7
V gene: TRBV19
clone size: -
D gene: -

CDR3 protein: CASSYDSGGTEAFF
CDR3 DNA: TGTGCCAGCAGCTACGACAGTGGGGGCACTGAAGCTTTCTTT
CDR3 length: 14
J gene: TRBJ1-1
V gene: TRBV7-9
clone size: -
D gene: -

CDR3 protein: CASSFGTVSTDTQYF
CDR3 DNA: TGTGCCAGCAGCTTCGGGACAGTTAGCACAGATACGCAGTATTTT
CDR3 length: 15
J gene: TRBJ2-3
V gene: TRBV7-9
clone size: -
D gene: TRBD1

CDR3 protein: CASSQSRAGGYGYTF
CDR3 DNA: TGTGCCAGCAGCCAATCGAGGGCAGGGGGCTATGGCTACACCTTC
CDR3 length: 15
J gene: TRBJ1-2
V gene: TRBV16
clone size: -
D gene: TRBD1

CDR3 protein: CASSITRLNEKLFF
CDR3 DNA: TGTGCCAGTAGTATCACAAGGCTAAATGAAAAACTGTTTTTT
CDR3 length: 14
J gene: TRBJ1-4
V gene: TRBV19
clone size: -
D gene: -

CDR3 protein: CASSPFFGQGHTDTQYF
CDR3 DNA: TGTGCCAGCTCACCATTTTTCGGGCAGGGGCACACGGATACGCAGTATTTT
CDR3 length: 17
J gene: TRBJ2-3
V gene: TRBV18
clone size: -
D gene: -

CDR3 protein: CASRTDEREKLFF
CDR3 DNA: TGTGCCAGCAGAACCGATGAGAGGGAAAAACTGTTTTTT
CDR3 length: 13
J gene: TRBJ1-4
V gene: TRBV28
clone size: -
D gene: -

CDR3 protein: CASRNPGQGYGYTF
CDR3 DNA: TGTGCCAGCAGGAATCCGGGACAGGGGTATGGCTACACCTTC
CDR3 length: 14
J gene: TRBJ1-2
V gene: TRBV27
clone size: -
D gene: TRBD1

CDR3 protein: CASSLLTGQSKEQFF
CDR3 DNA: TGTGCCAGCAGTCTATTAACCGGACAGTCTAAGGAGCAGTTCTTC
CDR3 length: 15
J gene: TRBJ2-1
V gene: TRBV27
clone size: once
D gene: -

CDR3 protein: CASSPKAGGGLAKNIQYF
CDR3 DNA: TGCGCCAGCAGCCCGAAGGCGGGAGGGGGGCTAGCCAAAAACATTCAGTACTTC
CDR3 length: 18
J gene: TRBJ2-4
V gene: TRBV5-1
clone size: -
D gene: TRBD2

CDR3 protein: CASSLRGTATNEQFF
CDR3 DNA: TGTGCCAGCAGTTTAAGGGGGACAGCTACTAATGAGCAGTTCTTC
CDR3 length: 15
J gene: TRBJ2-1
V gene: TRBV27
clone size: -
D gene: TRBD1

CDR3 protein: CASSLQVSNEKLFF
CDR3 DNA: TGTGCCAGCAGCTTACAGGTGTCTAATGAAAAACTGTTTTTT
CDR3 length: 14
J gene: TRBJ1-4
V gene: TRBV7-2
clone size: -
D gene: -

CDR3 protein: CSVGGGEGDTDTQYF
CDR3 DNA: TGCAGCGTTGGAGGGGGGGAGGGCGATACAGATACGCAGTATTTT
CDR3 length: 15
J gene: TRBJ2-3
V gene: TRBV29-1
clone size: once
D gene: -

CDR3 protein: CASAPTNNQPQHF
CDR3 DNA: TGTGCCAGCGCCCCTACTAACAATCAGCCCCAGCATTTT
CDR3 length: 13
J gene: TRBJ1-5
V gene: TRBV2
clone size: -
D gene: -

CDR3 protein: CASSIQGPGANVLTF
CDR3 DNA: TGTGCCAGTAGTATTCAGGGCCCTGGGGCCAACGTCCTGACTTTC
CDR3 length: 15
J gene: TRBJ2-6
V gene: TRBV19
clone size: -
D gene: -

CDR3 protein: CASSLSSGGSHNEQFF
CDR3 DNA: TGTGCCAGCTCACTTTCTAGCGGGGGGTCCCACAATGAGCAGTTCTTC
CDR3 length: 16
J gene: TRBJ2-1
V gene: TRBV18
clone size: -
D gene: TRBD2